This T cell receptor (beta chain) was retrieved from a study of untreated major depressive disorder. V shed 0 bases and J 4 bases; nucleotides not matched to a gene: 5. Germline V lookup: CDR1 MNHEY, CDR2 SVGAGI. This CDR3 has 15 amino acids. The data were produced by immunoSEQ multiplex PCR, yet TCRdb's version contains in-frame clones alone and is incomplete. Among tens of thousands of clones, over 75% were seen once, and the ten largest hold 4.5% to 6.5%. The chain recombines TRBV6-5 with TRBJ2-7; 8 positions agree with TRBD1. The sequencing sample was made of CD4+ T cells from PBMCs. The TCR comes from a woman between 25 and 40 years old in good health. The CDR3 protein is CASSYSGTGGYEQYF. The CDR3 DNA reads as TGTGCCAGCAGTTACTCCGGGACAGGCGGTTACGAGCAGTACTTC.